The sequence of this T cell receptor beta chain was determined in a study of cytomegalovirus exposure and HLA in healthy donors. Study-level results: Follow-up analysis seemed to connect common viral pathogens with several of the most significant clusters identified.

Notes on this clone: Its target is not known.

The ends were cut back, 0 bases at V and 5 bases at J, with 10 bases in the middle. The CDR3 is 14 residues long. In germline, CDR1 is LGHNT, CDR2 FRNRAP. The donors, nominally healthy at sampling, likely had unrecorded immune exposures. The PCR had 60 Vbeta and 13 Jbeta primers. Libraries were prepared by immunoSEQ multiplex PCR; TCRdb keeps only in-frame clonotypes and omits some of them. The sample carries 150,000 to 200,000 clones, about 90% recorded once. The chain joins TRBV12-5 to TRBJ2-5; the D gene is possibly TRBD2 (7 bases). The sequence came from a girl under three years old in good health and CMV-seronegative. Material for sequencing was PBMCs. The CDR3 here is CASGLVQGGETQYF. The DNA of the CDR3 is TGTGCTAGTGGTTTGGTACAGGGAGGGGAGACCCAGTACTTC.